These 10 T cell receptor beta chains share one sample of origin, sequenced in a study of graft-versus-host responses after intestinal transplantation (dated by TCRdb to about 2021). Library generation was performed with the immunoSEQ multiplex PCR assay. Not all clones reach the TCRdb copy of this immuneACCESS table, which keeps in-frame sequences only. Checked studies attribute under half of the gap to unresolved V genes and leave the rest unexplained. Counted in this sample were some 2,300 clones; over 85% of them appeared once. Around 1.5% of the sample is taken by the ten largest. Sequenced here: PBMCs, sampled less than 20 days after intestinal transplant. These receptors originate from a human patient who received an intestinal transplant, so some T cells may come from the graft donor.

The genes are TRBV18 and TRBJ1-2; weak D call: TRBD1 (6 bases). V lost 0 bases and J lost 8, with 16 bases in between. From germline, CDR1 is KGHSH and CDR2 LQKENI. This CDR3 is built from 15 residues. The CDR3 region is CASSPPAGDRSGYTF. For the CDR3, the DNA is TGTGCCAGCTCACCACCCGCAGGTGACAGGAGCGGCTACACCTTC.

This chain uses TRBV6-6 with TRBJ1-2; D possibly corresponds to TRBD1 (5 bases). Germline loops: CDR1 MNHNY, CDR2 SVGAGI (reference sequence). The CDR3 is made up of 13 amino acids. Between the trimmed V and J ends, which lost 3 bases and 8 bases, there was a span of 13 bases. For the CDR3, the DNA is TGTGCCAGCAGTTATGGTGATCGGGGGGGCTACACCTTC. Its translation: CASSYGDRGGYTF.

This clone was seen only once. This rearrangement joins TRBV19 to TRBJ2-1; the D gene is possibly TRBD2 (6 bases). Germline V gene data show CDR1 as LNHDA and CDR2 as SQIVND (reference sequence). This CDR3 comprises 15 residues. The V end lost 3 bases, the J end lost 6 bases, and 15 bases lay between the germline ends. Written as DNA, the CDR3 is TGTGCCAGTAGTATGGGCGGGGCCGCGGCCAATGAGCAGTTCTTC. Residues: CASSMGGAAANEQFF.

The chain uses TRBV29-1 and TRBJ1-2; TRBD1 matches at 8 bases. Trimming cost V 5 bases and J 2 bases; bases outside gene matches: 4. The CDR3 covers 13 residues. Germline-derived CDR1 and CDR2 are SQVTM and ANQGSEA. The DNA of the CDR3 is TGCAGCGTTTCAGGGGGCGACAACTATGGCTACACCTTC. This gives the protein CSVSGGDNYGYTF.

The J gene is TRBJ2-7, the V gene TRBV5-6, with TRBD1 as a possible D gene (7 bases). V shed 4 bases and J shed 10 bases, with 24 bases lying between them. This CDR3 spans 15 amino acids. CDR1 SGHDT and CDR2 YYEEEE come from the germline V gene. CDR3 DNA: TGTGCCAGCAGCGCGGGACAGCACCCTGCTCCTCGTCAGTACGTC. It translates to CASSAGQHPAPRQYV.

This clone was seen once. The V call is TRBV28, the J call TRBJ1-5; D is unclear. Germline V lookup: CDR1 MDHEN, CDR2 SYDVKM. Trimming cost V 2 bases and J 1 base, with 9 bases left between them. The CDR3 length is 15 residues. CDR3: CASSLLAGSNQPQHF. The CDR3 coding sequence is TGTGCCAGCAGTTTACTGGCGGGAAGCAATCAGCCCCAGCATTTT. Using reference TRBV28 and TRBJ1-5 for the parts outside the CDR3, the full variable domain is DVKVTQSSRYLVKRTGEKVFLECVQDMDHENMFWYRQDPGLGLRLIYFSYDVKMKEKGDIPEGYSVSREKKERFSLILESASTNQTSMYLCASSLLAGSNQPQHFGDGTRLSIL.

The chain links TRBV13 to TRBJ2-3; 10 bases line up with TRBD2. The CDR3 has 18 residues. The V segment lost 5 bases and the J segment 1 base; nucleotides outside the gene matches: 12. Germline CDR1 and CDR2: PRHDT and FYEKMQ (reference sequence). Here the CDR3 reads CASSRGVFGTSGTDTQYF. The CDR3 DNA is TGTGCCAGCAGCAGGGGGGTCTTTGGGACTAGCGGCACAGATACGCAGTATTTT.

The chain has TRBV5-1 and TRBJ2-7, with 7 bases matching TRBD1. Trimming took 3 bases from V and 2 from J; bases not matched to a gene: 8. This CDR3 region has 15 residues. Per the germline V gene, CDR1 is SGHRS and CDR2 is YFSETQ. DNA for the CDR3: TGCGCCAGCAGCTCTGCCTCACAGGGGACCTACGAGCAGTACTTC. Translating it yields CASSSASQGTYEQYF.

This chain connects TRBV5-6 to TRBJ1-4, with TRBD1 identical over 8 bases. The CDR3 extends over 16 amino acids. Trimming cost V 2 bases and J 3 bases; bases outside gene matches: 6. Germline V gene lookup returns CDR1 SGHDT and CDR2 YYEEEE. CDR3 in DNA: TGTGCCAGCAGCTTATCGGGACAGGTGGCTAATGAAAAACTGTTTTTT. Its protein is CASSLSGQVANEKLFF.

This chain uses TRBV5-1 with TRBJ1-1, with D unresolved. Per germline, CDR1 SGHRS and CDR2 YFSETQ. V was trimmed by 0 bases and J by 1 base, leaving 7 bases between them. This CDR3 is 14 amino acids long. CDR3 bases: TGCGCCAGCAGCTTGGGCGGCGGGAACACTGAAGCTTTCTTT. Residues: CASSLGGGNTEAFF.